One and the same sample provided the 28 T cell receptor beta chains below, sequenced in a study of cytomegalovirus exposure and HLA in healthy donors. Assay used: immunoSEQ multiplex PCR; TCRdb lists only in-frame clones, some missing. This sample has around 200,000 clones, with roughly 80% found just once. Sequenced input: PBMCs. The receptors originated from a woman aged 18-29 years in good health and CMV-seropositive.

The V gene is TRBV7-2, the J gene TRBJ1-2; no definite D call. V lost 5 bases and J lost 8, with 15 bases in between. CDR1 is SGHTA, CDR2 FQGNSA, per germline. The CDR3 totals 13 residues. The CDR3 loop reads CASSPWGGGGYTF. In nucleotides, the CDR3 is TGTGCCAGCAGCCCATGGGGAGGAGGCGGCTACACCTTC.

The gene calls are TRBV11-2 and TRBJ2-1, with TRBD2 matching 10 bases. Per the germline V gene, CDR1 is SGHAT and CDR2 is FQNNGV. With V trimmed by 1 base and J by 6 bases, 6 bases remained unmatched. The length of the CDR3 is 16 residues. The CDR3, as DNA: TGTGCCAGCAGCTTAGTTGGTCTAGCGGGGGTCAATGAGCAGTTCTTC. Amino acids: CASSLVGLAGVNEQFF.

This clone was detected a few times. This sequence joins TRBV28 and TRBJ1-2; no reliable D call. CDR1 and CDR2 from the germline V gene are MDHEN and SYDVKM. This CDR3 has 10 residues. The V and J ends lost 6 bases and 7 bases respectively, with 6 bases between them. The CDR3 spells CASSQVGYTF. CDR3 nucleotides: TGTGCCAGCAGCCAGGTTGGCTACACCTTC.

This chain uses TRBV7-2 with TRBJ2-7; 9 positions match TRBD2. This CDR3 has 15 residues. J was trimmed by 3 bases and V by 4 bases; bases with no gene match: 7. Germline CDR1 SGHTA, CDR2 FQGNSA. The CDR3 region is CASSSVSGGSYEQYF. The DNA of the CDR3 is TGTGCCAGCAGCTCAGTTAGCGGGGGCAGCTACGAGCAGTACTTC.

The V and J genes are TRBV1 and TRBJ2-1; TRBD2, the D gene given by the table, was not confirmed from the DNA. TRBV1 is annotated as a pseudogene. The CDR3 is 17 residues long. The CDR3 is CTSSQDSGSGKANEQFF. CDR3 nucleotide sequence: TGCACCAGCAGCCAAGATAGTGGGTCGGGAAAGGCCAATGAGCAGTTCTTC.

V gene TRBV6-5 combines with J gene TRBJ1-2, with D possibly matching TRBD1 (6 bases). Per the germline V gene, CDR1 is MNHEY and CDR2 is SVGAGI. The CDR3 is made up of 13 amino acids. Trimming left V 3 bases short and J 8 bases short, with 13 bases between. The CDR3 sequence is CASSYTGFRGYTF. The CDR3, as DNA: TGTGCCAGCAGTTATACAGGGTTTCGGGGCTACACCTTC.

The chain combines TRBV27 with TRBJ2-7; TRBD1 might be the D (6 bases). Germline V gene data show CDR1 as MNHEY and CDR2 as SMNVEV (reference sequence). The CDR3 is 12 residues long. Trimming pared 11 bases from V and 6 bases from J, leaving 17 bases between. The CDR3 loop is CAVSNRVGEQYF. The DNA for the CDR3 is TGTGCCGTAAGTAACAGGGTTGGCGAGCAGTACTTC.

The rearrangement uses TRBV4-3 and TRBJ2-3; no reliable D call. The germline V and J ends were trimmed by 0 bases and 4 bases, with 5 bases remaining between them. The CDR3 length is 13 residues. CDR1 and CDR2 (germline): LGHNA, YSLEER. The CDR3 region is CASSQESPDTQYF. The DNA of the CDR3 is TGCGCCAGCAGCCAAGAATCTCCAGATACGCAGTATTTT.

This rearrangement joins TRBV25-1 to TRBJ1-4; D call uncertain. The CDR3 spans 15 residues. Germline V gene sequence: CDR1 MGHDK, CDR2 SYGVNS. The germline V and J ends were trimmed by 2 bases and 8 bases, with 15 bases remaining between them. For the CDR3, the DNA is TGTGCCAGCAGTGAAGGTGGAGGAGTATACGAAAAACTGTTTTTT. Translating gives CASSEGGGVYEKLFF.

This chain connects TRBV15 to TRBJ2-7; no clear D. The germline V and J ends were trimmed by 2 bases and 3 bases, with 5 bases remaining between them. The CDR3 extends over 12 amino acids. Germline CDR1 and CDR2: LNHNV and YYDKDF (reference sequence). CDR3 DNA: TGTGCCACCAGCAGAAACAGCTACGAGCAGTACTTC. Protein sequence: CATSRNSYEQYF.

This clone was recorded only once. The chain combines TRBV10-1 with TRBJ1-5; TRBD1 might be the D (6 bases). The CDR3 runs 13 residues. V shed 8 bases and J shed 8 bases, with 16 bases lying between them. The V gene's germline CDR1 is WNHNN and CDR2 SYGVQD (reference sequence). The DNA for the CDR3 is TGCGCCAGCTTCGGACAGCTAATCAAGCCCCAGCATTTT. Amino acids: CASFGQLIKPQHF.

This clone came up a few times. CDR3 in DNA: TGTGCCAGTACGAGGGTGCGGGGTACTGAAGCTTTCTTT. It translates to CASTRVRGTEAFF. The rearrangement uses TRBV6-1 and TRBJ1-1; D call uncertain. CDR3 length equals 13 residues. The V gene lost 9 bases and the J gene lost 5 bases, with 16 bases spanning the gap. Per the germline V gene, CDR1 is MNHNS and CDR2 is SASEGT.

This clone was counted many times. The chain employs TRBV5-5 and TRBJ2-7; D is possibly TRBD1 (6 bases). The CDR3 is 14 amino acids. Per germline, CDR1 SGHKS and CDR2 YYEKEE (reference sequence). The V and J ends lost 4 bases and 2 bases respectively, with 13 bases between them. CDR3 sequence: CASSTLGAAYEQYF. The DNA of the CDR3 is TGTGCCAGCAGCACCCTGGGGGCGGCCTACGAGCAGTACTTC.

The chain recombines TRBV9 with TRBJ2-2; the D gene is possibly TRBD1 (6 bases). Germline CDR1 SGDLS, CDR2 YYNGEE. There are 16 residues in the CDR3. Trimming removed 4 bases from V and 0 bases from J, with 13 bases in between. In DNA, the CDR3 is TGTGCCAGCAGCTTGGGACAAAACGCGAACACCGGGGAGCTGTTTTTT. Translation gives CASSLGQNANTGELFF.

The chain recombines TRBV5-1 with TRBJ2-3, with D tentatively TRBD1 (6 bases). Germline values: CDR1 SGHRS, CDR2 YFSETQ. There are 17 residues in the CDR3. V was trimmed by 0 bases and J by 0 bases, leaving 14 bases between them. CDR3 region: CASSLAPRGLSTDTQYF. DNA for the CDR3: TGCGCCAGCAGCTTGGCGCCCAGGGGCCTGAGCACAGATACGCAGTATTTT.

CDR3 bases: TGTGCCAGCAGCTTAAGGGACAGCCGGTTGCGCGGAAAACTGTTTTTT. Translating it yields CASSLRDSRLRGKLFF. The chain recombines TRBV11-3 with TRBJ1-4, with 7 bases lining up with TRBD1. Germline trimming cut 2 bases from V and 10 bases from J; bases unmatched to any gene: 13. Germline V gene lookup returns CDR1 SGHNT and CDR2 YENEEA. This CDR3 is 16 amino acids long.

J is TRBJ2-7 and V is TRBV18; 10 bases fit TRBD1. Trimming cost V 4 bases and J 5 bases; bases outside gene matches: 11. The germline gives CDR1 KGHSH, CDR2 LQKENI. The CDR3 length is 16 residues. Here the CDR3 reads CASSRTGGLSGDEQYF. In DNA, the CDR3 is TGTGCCAGCTCACGGACAGGGGGTTTGAGCGGTGACGAGCAGTACTTC.

The rearrangement uses TRBV11-2 and TRBJ2-2, with 12 bases that match TRBD2. The CDR3 contains 16 residues. After removal of 7 bases from V and 5 bases from J, the junction contained 8 bases not matched to a gene. Per germline, CDR1 SGHAT and CDR2 FQNNGV. The CDR3 DNA sequence: TGTGCCAGCACGTCAGGACTAGCGGGGACGACCGGGGAGCTGTTTTTT. Encoded protein: CASTSGLAGTTGELFF.

The rearrangement joins TRBV25-1 to TRBJ2-1, with 11 bases that match TRBD1. The CDR3 contains 15 residues. The germline CDR1 and CDR2 sequences are MGHDK and SYGVNS. V trimming: 1 base; J trimming: 7 bases; junction bases outside the gene matches: 3. CDR3 in DNA: TGTGCCAGCAGTGAATCTGGGACAGGGGGAAATGAGCAGTTCTTC. Amino acids: CASSESGTGGNEQFF.

This chain joins TRBV5-1 and TRBJ1-2; no reliable D call. Looked up from germline, CDR1 is SGHRS and CDR2 is YFSETQ. Between the trimmed V and J ends, which lost 0 bases and 5 bases, there was a span of 11 bases. The CDR3 spans 14 residues. Written as DNA, the CDR3 is TGCGCCAGCAGCTTGGAGAGGGTCTCATATGGCTACACCTTC. It specifies CASSLERVSYGYTF.

This chain connects TRBV6-1 to TRBJ1-5, with TRBD1 identical over 7 bases. Germline V gene data show CDR1 as MNHNS and CDR2 as SASEGT. CDR3 size: 14 residues. Trimming at V came to 6 bases and at J to 4 bases, leaving 6 bases not matched to a gene. The CDR3: CASRQGLDNQPQHF. CDR3 coding DNA: TGTGCCAGCAGACAGGGGTTAGATAATCAGCCCCAGCATTTT.

This chain joins TRBV5-1 and TRBJ2-3, with 16 bases matching TRBD2. Germline V CDR1 and CDR2: SGHRS, YFSETQ. With 3 bases clipped from V and 0 bases from J, the junction kept 4 bases outside the gene matches. The CDR3 is 18 amino acids. The CDR3: CASSSGLAGGSSTDTQYF. For the CDR3, the DNA is TGCGCCAGCAGCTCGGGACTAGCGGGGGGGTCTAGCACAGATACGCAGTATTTT.

The V and J genes are TRBV7-9 and TRBJ1-4, with D perhaps TRBD1 (5 bases). This CDR3 has 16 residues. Germline CDR1 reads SEHNR; CDR2 reads FQNEAQ (reference sequence). V lost 5 bases to trimming and J lost 6 bases, with 19 bases between them. The CDR3, as DNA: TGTGCCAGCAGCCAACAGGCCGGGCGGGGACATGAAAAACTGTTTTTT. As protein: CASSQQAGRGHEKLFF.

This clone has a handful of counts. V is TRBV7-9 and J is TRBJ2-7; 12 bases match TRBD1. J gave up 5 bases and V 1 base, and 9 bases lay outside the gene matches. In germline, CDR1 is SEHNR, CDR2 FQNEAQ (reference sequence). The length of the CDR3 is 17 residues. This CDR3 is CASSLDVSGTGGNEQYF. DNA of the CDR3: TGTGCCAGCAGCTTAGACGTATCGGGGACAGGGGGCAACGAGCAGTACTTC.

The V call is TRBV2, the J call TRBJ2-1; 8 nucleotides match TRBD1. This CDR3 contains 13 residues. Germline V gene data show CDR1 as SNHLY and CDR2 as FYNNEI. Unmatched junction bases numbered 6, after V lost 6 bases and J lost 8 bases. CDR3 bases: TGTGCCAGCAGACCCGGGACAGGATATGAGCAGTTCTTC. Translating it yields CASRPGTGYEQFF.

The chain carries TRBV2 and TRBJ2-7; 7 bases map to TRBD1. Germline assignment: CDR1 SNHLY and CDR2 FYNNEI. CDR3 length equals 14 residues. Trimming at V came to 7 bases and at J to 2 bases, leaving 8 bases not matched to a gene. The CDR3 loop reads CASMGEGATYEQYF. CDR3 coding DNA: TGTGCCAGCATGGGAGAGGGGGCAACCTACGAGCAGTACTTC.

This clone was detected only a few times. This chain uses TRBV7-8 with TRBJ1-5; no clear D gene. Germline-derived CDR1 and CDR2 are SGHVS and FQNEAQ. The CDR3 sequence is 16 residues long. Trimming took off 1 base at V and 0 bases at J, with 10 bases between the two ends. The chain's CDR3 is CASSLGAEYSNQPQHF. In DNA form, the CDR3 reads TGTGCCAGCAGCTTAGGGGCAGAGTATAGCAATCAGCCCCAGCATTTT.

This clone was detected only a few times. J is TRBJ1-6 and V is TRBV10-3; TRBD1 matches at 7 bases. This CDR3 region has 13 residues. The V gene end was trimmed by 3 bases and the J gene end by 8 bases; junction bases not matched to a gene: 1. From germline, CDR1 is ENHRY and CDR2 SYGVKD. CDR3 amino acids: CAISDRGYSPLHF. The CDR3 nucleotides read TGTGCCATCAGTGACAGGGGGTATTCACCCCTCCACTTT.